The 25 T cell receptor beta chains given below trace back to one sample, sequenced in a study of Graves' ophthalmopathy and Graves' hyperthyroidism. Amplification from RNA transcripts yielded the TCR beta CDR3 regions. HTBI primers were used in a first-round RT-PCR, which preceded a second-round multiplex PCR. TCRdb re-called the multiplex PCR reads with MiXCR, one entry per CDR3 protein. The data contain about 48,000 distinct CDR3 sequences, less than 65% of them singletons. Sample: peripheral blood. Receptors originate from an adult man with Graves' ophthalmopathy.

This clonotype has at least ten counts. The chain carries TRBV7-9 and TRBJ2-1; TRBD1 matches 7 bases. V shed 5 bases, J shed 3 bases, and the junction held 7 bases outside the gene matches. Germline CDR1 is SEHNR and CDR2 is FQNEAQ (reference sequence). The CDR3 has 15 residues. Written as DNA, the CDR3 is TGTGCCAGCAGCCTCAGGACAGGCCTCTACAATGAGCAGTTCTTC. Translation gives CASSLRTGLYNEQFF.

The chain is built from TRBV7-2 and TRBJ2-7, with D possibly TRBD1 on 6 matching bases. Germline V gene lookup returns CDR1 SGHTA and CDR2 FQGNSA. The CDR3 has 18 amino acids. V dropped 3 bases and J dropped 3 bases, with 24 bases sitting between them. Written as DNA, the CDR3 is TGTGCCAGCAGCTTTTTAGGAGGTGGGACATTCAGAGGCTACGAGCAGTACTTC. This gives the protein CASSFLGGGTFRGYEQYF.

This chain links TRBV20-1 with TRBJ1-1, with TRBD1 matching over 9 bases. The V and J ends lost 6 bases and 8 bases, in that order; junction bases with no gene match: 10. This CDR3 spans 13 amino acids. CDR1 is DFQATT and CDR2 is SNEGSKA in the germline V gene (reference sequence). The CDR3 sequence is CSATGQGVTEAFF. The CDR3 nucleotides read TGCAGTGCAACGGGACAGGGTGTCACCGAAGCTTTCTTT.

The chain links TRBV6-6 to TRBJ1-2; D may be TRBD1 (5 bases). The CDR3 runs to 15 residues. The V and J ends lost 2 bases and 2 bases respectively, with 12 bases between them. Germline CDR1 is MNHNY and CDR2 is SVGAGI (reference sequence). The CDR3, as DNA: TGTGCCAGCAGTTACGTAACTCAGGGAAACTATGGCTACACCTTC. Translation: CASSYVTQGNYGYTF.

This clonotype was detected ten times or more. The chain combines TRBV3-1 with TRBJ2-3; TRBD2 is a possible D gene (6 bases). V shed 3 bases and J shed 2 bases, with 15 bases lying between them. The germline gives CDR1 LGHDT, CDR2 YNNKEL (reference sequence). The CDR3 loop spans 16 amino acids. The CDR3: CASSQSLAMNTDTQYF. The DNA of the CDR3 is TGTGCCAGCAGCCAGAGTCTAGCGATGAACACAGATACGCAGTATTTT.

This clonotype was detected many times. The rearrangement joins TRBV5-8 to TRBJ2-3; 9 bases match TRBD1. The CDR3 runs to 15 residues. The V and J ends lost 4 bases and 3 bases, in that order; junction bases with no gene match: 6. Germline CDR1 is SGHTS and CDR2 is YDEGEE. CDR3 sequence reads: CASSDGQGRTDTQYF. For the CDR3, the DNA is TGTGCCAGCAGCGATGGACAGGGGCGAACAGATACGCAGTATTTT.

This chain joins TRBV20-1 and TRBJ1-5, with 8 bases identical to TRBD1. Germline CDR1 is DFQATT and CDR2 is SNEGSKA (reference sequence). The CDR3 has 13 amino acids. CDR3 residues: CSATGGNNQPQHF. CDR3 sequence (DNA): TGCAGCGCAACAGGGGGGAACAATCAGCCCCAGCATTTT.

This clonotype was seen at least ten times. This chain connects TRBV19 to TRBJ1-2, with TRBD1 as a possible D gene (5 bases). Germline values: CDR1 LNHDA, CDR2 SQIVND (reference sequence). Trimming removed 4 bases from V and 4 bases from J, with 10 bases in between. The CDR3 is 13 residues long. DNA for the CDR3: TGTGCCAGTAGTACGTCAGGGTTCTATGGCTACACCTTC. It specifies CASSTSGFYGYTF.

Regarding this clonotype: One end of the junction is discordant with germline, which a read error may explain. This sequence joins TRBV10-3 and TRBJ2-7, with D uncertain. Germline V gene data show CDR1 as ENHRY and CDR2 as SYGVKD. The CDR3 runs 14 residues. The CDR3 DNA is TGTGCCAGCAGTGAGTTTAAGGGCACCTACGAGCAGTACTTC. Amino acid sequence: CASSEFKGTYEQYF.

The chain couples TRBV28 to TRBJ1-4; no firm D call. This CDR3 has 14 residues. In germline, CDR1 is MDHEN, CDR2 SYDVKM. V was clipped by 10 bases and J by 11 bases, with 23 bases between them. This chain's CDR3 is CATRRPPPSEKLFF. Written as DNA, the CDR3 is TGTGCCACCCGGCGGCCCCCACCTTCGGAGAAACTGTTTTTT. The full variable domain, its missing parts supplied by reference TRBV28 and TRBJ1-4, is DVKVTQSSRYLVKRTGEKVFLECVQDMDHENMFWYRQDPGLGLRLIYFSYDVKMKEKGDIPEGYSVSREKKERFSLILESASTNQTSMYLCATRRPPPSEKLFFGSGTQLSVL.

The chain combines TRBV7-2 with TRBJ2-1; D remains unclear. The germline V gene has CDR1 SGHTA and CDR2 FQGNSA. V was pared by 1 base and J by 10 bases, with 17 bases between. The CDR3 has 15 amino acids. The CDR3 nucleotides are TGTGCCAGCAGCTTAGGATGGCGGAACACCGGGGAGCAGTTCTTC. Translation: CASSLGWRNTGEQFF. The entire variable domain, with the rest obtained from reference TRBV7-2 and TRBJ2-1, is as follows: GAGVSQSPSNKVTEKGKDVELRCDPISGHTALYWYRQSLGQGLEFLIYFQGNSAPDKSGLPSDRFSAERTGGSVSTLTIQRTQQEDSAVYLCASSLGWRNTGEQFFGPGTRLTVL.

In its sample, this clonotype was seen many times. The chain uses TRBV3-1 and TRBJ1-2; D is unresolved. Trimming cost V 10 bases and J 1 base, with 13 bases left between them. The CDR3 has 13 residues. Germline V gene data show CDR1 as LGHDT and CDR2 as YNNKEL (reference sequence). CDR3 loop: CANRSRDNYGYTF. The CDR3 DNA follows: TGTGCCAACCGATCTCGGGATAACTATGGCTACACCTTC.

The chain recombines TRBV10-3 with TRBJ1-6, with D tentatively TRBD1 (5 bases). V lost 6 bases and J 10 bases, leaving 16 bases between the germline ends. CDR3 length: 14 residues. CDR1 ENHRY and CDR2 SYGVKD come from the germline V gene. CDR3 in amino acids: CAIRSSGGDSPLHF. DNA of the CDR3: TGTGCCATCAGGTCTAGCGGGGGGGACTCACCCCTCCACTTT.

This clonotype was detected many times. The chain carries TRBV12-3 or TRBV12-4 and TRBJ2-5, with 7 bases identical to TRBD1. This CDR3 is 13 amino acids long. V was pared by 6 bases and J by 5 bases, with 6 bases of the junction left unmatched. The CDR3 DNA sequence: TGTGCCAGCAGCCGTCGACAGGGCGAGACCCAGTACTTC. It encodes CASSRRQGETQYF.

The rearrangement joins TRBV7-3 to TRBJ2-7; D gene unclear. Trimming left V 5 bases short and J 2 bases short, with 13 bases between. The CDR3 is made up of 14 amino acids. The germline CDR1 and CDR2 sequences are SGHTA and FQGTGA. The CDR3 loop reads CASSPNACPYEQYF. The CDR3 DNA reads as TGTGCCAGCAGCCCAAATGCGTGCCCCTACGAGCAGTACTTC.

The J gene is TRBJ2-1, the V gene TRBV20-1, with 7 bases fitting TRBD1. Germline CDR1 reads DFQATT; CDR2 reads SNEGSKA (reference sequence). The CDR3 covers 14 residues. V dropped 3 bases and J dropped 8; count of bases not matched to a gene: 10. The CDR3: CSASASQGPDEQFF. CDR3 nucleotide sequence: TGCAGTGCTAGTGCGTCACAGGGGCCCGATGAGCAGTTCTTC.

A note on this clonotype: A read error may produce the germline difference seen at one junction end. This chain joins TRBV20-1 and TRBJ2-1; 8 bases map to TRBD1. The V gene's germline CDR1 is DFQATT and CDR2 SNEGSKA (reference sequence). The CDR3 totals 15 residues. The CDR3 DNA reads TGCTGTGCTAGAGATAGGGTGACAGGGGCGTTGGAGCAGTTCTTC. Protein: CCARDRVTGALEQFF.

The rearrangement joins TRBV24-1 to TRBJ1-2; 7 bases match TRBD1. CDR3 size: 16 residues. Germline-derived CDR1 and CDR2 are KGHDR and SFDVKD. The ends lost 3 bases at V and 4 bases at J; junction bases unmatched: 10. CDR3 sequence reads: CATSDPSRTGTYGYTF. CDR3 DNA sequence: TGTGCCACCAGTGATCCCTCCCGGACAGGAACCTATGGCTACACCTTC.

The chain joins TRBV20-1 to TRBJ2-6, with 7 bases fitting TRBD2. Looked up from germline, CDR1 is DFQATT and CDR2 is SNEGSKA (reference sequence). The length of the CDR3 is 18 residues. V shed 2 bases, J shed 7 bases, and the junction held 17 bases outside the gene matches. The CDR3 protein is CSARSSGASGKGANVLTF. CDR3 nucleotides: TGCAGTGCTAGAAGTTCTGGGGCTAGCGGAAAAGGAGCCAACGTCCTGACTTTC.

The chain joins TRBV20-1 to TRBJ1-3; D gene ambiguous. Germline loops: CDR1 DFQATT, CDR2 SNEGSKA (reference sequence). V was pared by 5 bases and J by 1 base, with 12 bases between. The CDR3 length is 14 residues. The CDR3 sequence is CSALPAGSGNTIYF. In DNA form, the CDR3 reads TGCAGTGCTCTACCTGCCGGGTCTGGAAACACCATATATTTT.

By share of the sample, this clonotype is medium-sized. The CDR3 nucleotides are TGTGCCAGCACGGGACAGGGGCAGGGGTATGGCTACACCTTC. Amino acids: CASTGQGQGYGYTF. This sequence joins TRBV2 and TRBJ1-2; 10 bases are a match to TRBD1. Germline assignment: CDR1 SNHLY and CDR2 FYNNEI. With 7 bases clipped from V and 5 bases from J, the junction kept 7 bases outside the gene matches. The CDR3 is made up of 14 amino acids.

About this clonotype itself: Because the CDR3 is missing its conserved closing phenylalanine or tryptophan, this is likely a read error. The chain employs TRBV13 and TRBJ2-3; D remains ambiguous. The V gene's germline CDR1 is PRHDT and CDR2 FYEKMQ (reference sequence). The CDR3 runs 14 residues. With 3 bases removed from V and 1 base from J, the gap between germline ends came to 8 bases. The CDR3 DNA reads as TGTGCCAGCAGCTTGAATCTGGGCACAGATACGCAGTATCTT. Protein: CASSLNLGTDTQYL.

The V gene is TRBV10-3, the J gene TRBJ1-2; 8 positions match TRBD1. Germline CDR1 reads ENHRY; CDR2 reads SYGVKD. With V trimmed by 6 bases and J by 3 bases, 6 bases remained unmatched. The CDR3 runs 14 residues. CDR3 residues: CAIRGTGGDYGYTF. As DNA, the CDR3 is TGTGCCATCAGGGGGACAGGTGGGGACTATGGCTACACCTTC.

The V call is TRBV15, the J call TRBJ1-2, with D possibly TRBD1 on 5 matching bases. V was pared by 5 bases and J by 8 bases, with 24 bases between. CDR3 length: 16 amino acids. CDR1 is LNHNV and CDR2 is YYDKDF in the germline V gene (reference sequence). The CDR3 loop is CATSDGGAVGYEGYTF. For the CDR3, the DNA is TGTGCCACCAGCGACGGAGGGGCGGTGGGGTATGAGGGCTACACCTTC. Filled out from reference TRBV15 and TRBJ1-2, the complete variable domain reads DAMVIQNPRYQVTQFGKPVTLSCSQTLNHNVMYWYQQKSSQAPKLLFHYYDKDFNNEADTPDNFQSRRPNTSFCFLDIRSPGLGDTAMYLCATSDGGAVGYEGYTFGSGTRLTVV.

V and J are TRBV7-2 and TRBJ1-2, with 7 bases matching TRBD1. The ends lost 0 bases at V and 4 bases at J; junction bases unmatched: 11. The CDR3 length is 17 residues. Germline CDR1 reads SGHTA; CDR2 reads FQGNSA. CDR3 in DNA: TGTGCCAGCAGCTTAGCCGGAGGACAGGCGGCCATCTATGGCTACACCTTC. Its protein is CASSLAGGQAAIYGYTF.